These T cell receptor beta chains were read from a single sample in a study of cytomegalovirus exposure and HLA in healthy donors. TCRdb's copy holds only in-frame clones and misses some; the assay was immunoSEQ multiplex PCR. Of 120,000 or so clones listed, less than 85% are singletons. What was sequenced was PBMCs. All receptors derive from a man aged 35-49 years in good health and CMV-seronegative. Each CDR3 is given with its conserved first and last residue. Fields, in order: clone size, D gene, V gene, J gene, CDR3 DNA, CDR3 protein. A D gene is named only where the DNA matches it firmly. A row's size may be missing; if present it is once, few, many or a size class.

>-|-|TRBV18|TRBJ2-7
TGTGCCAGCTCGTCCGGGACTGAATCCTACGAGCAGTACTTC
CASSSGTESYEQYF
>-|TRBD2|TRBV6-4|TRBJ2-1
TGTGCCAGCAGTGGCGGGGGGGCCTACAATGAGCAGTTCTTC
CASSGGGAYNEQFF
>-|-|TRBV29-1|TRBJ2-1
TGCAGCGGCGGACAGGGAGGGCACAATGAGCAGTTCTTC
CSGGQGGHNEQFF
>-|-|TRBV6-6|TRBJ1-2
TGTGCCAGCAGTTTGACCGGGACGGGAGGAGGAGATGGCTACACCTTC
CASSLTGTGGGDGYTF
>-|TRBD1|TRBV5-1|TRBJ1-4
TGCGCCAGCAAACTGGGACAGGGTTCTGAAAAACTGTTTTTT
CASKLGQGSEKLFF
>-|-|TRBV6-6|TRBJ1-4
TGTGCCAGCAGCCACGGGGCAACTAATGAAAAACTGTTTTTT
CASSHGATNEKLFF
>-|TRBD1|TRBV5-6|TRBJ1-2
TGTGCCAGCAGCTTGGGGACAGGGCACAGCTATGGCTACACCTTC
CASSLGTGHSYGYTF
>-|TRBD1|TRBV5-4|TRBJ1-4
TGTGCCAGCAGCTTGGACAGGGGTAATGAAAAACTGTTTTTT
CASSLDRGNEKLFF
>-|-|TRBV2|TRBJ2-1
-
CASSEFGGGTFHFGFF
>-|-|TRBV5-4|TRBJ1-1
TGTGCCAGCAGCCCCCCGCGGGGGGGCTCGAACACTGAAGCTTTCTTT
CASSPPRGGSNTEAFF
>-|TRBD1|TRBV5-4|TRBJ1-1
TGTGCCAGCAGCGCCCCCGGGACAGTCATCAACACTGAAGCTTTCTTT
CASSAPGTVINTEAFF
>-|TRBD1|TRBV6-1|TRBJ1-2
TGTGCCAGCACCGAATCGGGACAGGGAGGGGGCTACACCTTC
CASTESGQGGGYTF
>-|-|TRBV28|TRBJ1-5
TGTGCCAGCAGTCCCCTAGGCCAGCCCCAGCATTTT
CASSPLGQPQHF
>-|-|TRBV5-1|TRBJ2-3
TGCGCCAGCAGATTGTCCCCACAGGGAAGCACAGATACGCAGTATTTT
CASRLSPQGSTDTQYF
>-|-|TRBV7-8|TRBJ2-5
TGTGCCAGCAGCTTAGGTGGTAGCTGGTTTCGAGAGACCCAGTACTTC
CASSLGGSWFRETQYF
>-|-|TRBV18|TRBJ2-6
TGTGCCAGCTCACCCCTAGGACTCCCCTACTCTGGGGCCAACGTCCTGACTTTC
CASSPLGLPYSGANVLTF
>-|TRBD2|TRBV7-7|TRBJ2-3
TGTGCCAGCAGCTTAGGCGGGGGATCAGGAGATAAGCAGTATTTT
CASSLGGGSGDKQYF
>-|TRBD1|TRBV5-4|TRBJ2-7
TGTGCCAGCAGCTACGGGACAGGGCTCCGGGTGGAGTACTTC
CASSYGTGLRVEYF
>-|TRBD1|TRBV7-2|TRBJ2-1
TGTGCCAGCAGCCCCGACTGGGACAGGGTGAACAATGAGCAGTTCTTC
CASSPDWDRVNNEQFF
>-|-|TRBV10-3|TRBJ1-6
TGTGCCATCAGTGACTTTGGGAGAAGCTCCTATAATTCACCCCTCCACTTT
CAISDFGRSSYNSPLHF
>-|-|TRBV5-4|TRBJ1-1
TGTGCCAGCAGCCCCCAGTACAACACTGAAGCTTTCTTT
CASSPQYNTEAFF
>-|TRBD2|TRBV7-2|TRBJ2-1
TGTGCCAGCAGCGCTTCTAGCGGGGACTACAATGAGCAGTTCTTC
CASSASSGDYNEQFF
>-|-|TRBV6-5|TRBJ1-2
TGTGCCAGCAGTTACTCGCCGGGGAGCCTCTATGGCTACACCTTC
CASSYSPGSLYGYTF
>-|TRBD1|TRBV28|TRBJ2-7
TGTGCCAGCAGTTTCGAGACAGGGGGCTCCTACGAGCAGTACTTC
CASSFETGGSYEQYF
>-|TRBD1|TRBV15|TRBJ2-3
TGTGCCACCAGCAGGGGGGACAGGGGAGGACATACGCAGTATTTT
CATSRGDRGGHTQYF
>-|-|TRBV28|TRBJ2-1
TGTGCCAGCTGGGGCGGGGTGGAGTCCTACAATGAGCAGTTCTTC
CASWGGVESYNEQFF
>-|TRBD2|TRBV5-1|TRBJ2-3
TGCGCCAGCAGCTTCCGGGGGGACCCGGGAGATACGCAGTATTTT
CASSFRGDPGDTQYF
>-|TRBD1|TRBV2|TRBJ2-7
TGTGCCAGCAGTTCCGTACCGGGACAGGGCTACGAGCAGTACTTC
CASSSVPGQGYEQYF
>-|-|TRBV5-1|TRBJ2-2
TGCGCCAGCAGCTTGGGCGACAGAACGAACACCGGGGAGCTGTTTTTT
CASSLGDRTNTGELFF
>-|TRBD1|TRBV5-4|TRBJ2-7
TGTGCCAGCAGCTTCCCGGGACAGGAAGCCTACGAGCAGTACTTC
CASSFPGQEAYEQYF
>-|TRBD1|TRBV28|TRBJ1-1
TGTGCCAGCAGTACCACAGGGGGGAAGCCCACTGAAGCTTTCTTT
CASSTTGGKPTEAFF
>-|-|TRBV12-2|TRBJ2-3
TGTGCAAGTCGCTTGCCCCCACAGGGGGCCCTCACAGATACGCAGTATTTT
CASRLPPQGALTDTQYF
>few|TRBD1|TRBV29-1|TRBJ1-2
TGCAGCGTTGCTAAGGGGGCGGGGGGCTACACCTTC
CSVAKGAGGYTF
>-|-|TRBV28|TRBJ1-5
TGTGCCAGCAGCTCCCCCTCCTATCAGCCCCAGCATTTT
CASSSPSYQPQHF
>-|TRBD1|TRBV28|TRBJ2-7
TGTGCCAGCACTTTCGGGACAGGGGGGGCCTACGAGCAGTACTTC
CASTFGTGGAYEQYF
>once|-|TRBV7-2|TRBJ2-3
TGTGCCAGCAGCTTAGCCCTGGCTGGCACAGATACGCAGTATTTT
CASSLALAGTDTQYF
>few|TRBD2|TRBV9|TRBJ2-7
TGTGCCAGCAGCGGGGGACTAGCGGGGGTCGGGGACGAGCAGTACTTC
CASSGGLAGVGDEQYF